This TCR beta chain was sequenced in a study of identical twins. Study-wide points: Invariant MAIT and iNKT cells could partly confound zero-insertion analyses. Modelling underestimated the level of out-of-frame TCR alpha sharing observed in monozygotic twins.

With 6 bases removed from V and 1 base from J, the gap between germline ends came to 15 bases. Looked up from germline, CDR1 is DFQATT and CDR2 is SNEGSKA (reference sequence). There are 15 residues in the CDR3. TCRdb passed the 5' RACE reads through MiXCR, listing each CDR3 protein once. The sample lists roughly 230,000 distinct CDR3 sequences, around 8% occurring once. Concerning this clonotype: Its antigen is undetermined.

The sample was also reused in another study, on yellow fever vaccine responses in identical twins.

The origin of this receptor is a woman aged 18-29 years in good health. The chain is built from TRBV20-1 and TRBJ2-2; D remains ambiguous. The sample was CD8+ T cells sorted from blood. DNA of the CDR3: TGCAGTGCGCAGAACCCACTACTGAACACCGGGGAGCTGTTTTTT. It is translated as CSAQNPLLNTGELFF.